Listed here are 23 T cell receptor beta chains from one sample, sequenced in a study of beta chain features in type 1 diabetes. Reverse transcription of all isolated RNA meant that expressed TCRB transcripts were sequenced. Only in-frame clones appear in the TCRdb table, and some are missing; sequencing was by immunoSEQ multiplex PCR. The sample holds around 290,000 clones, about 8.5% seen once. Specimen: central memory CD4+ T cells from blood. The receptors derive from a woman aged 18-29 years in good health.

About this clone itself: The same CDR3 is also encoded by other DNA sequences in this sample. The rearrangement uses TRBV30 and TRBJ1-2; D unresolved. CDR1 is GTSNPN, CDR2 SVGIG, per germline (reference sequence). The CDR3 is made up of 12 amino acids. Deletions cut 2 bases from V and 4 bases from J, with 8 bases between. CDR3 coding DNA: TGTGCCTGGAGTCCAGGACTCTATGGCTACACCTTC. Amino acids: CAWSPGLYGYTF.

This clone was observed a handful of times. The V call is TRBV18, the J call TRBJ2-1; the D is unclear. The CDR3 runs to 16 residues. Trimming pared 3 bases from V and 2 bases from J, leaving 14 bases between. Looked up from germline, CDR1 is KGHSH and CDR2 is LQKENI. CDR3 DNA sequence: TGTGCCAGCTCACCTAGCATACCTACCGCCTACAATGAGCAGTTCTTC. It yields the protein CASSPSIPTAYNEQFF. Based on the CDR3 plus reference TRBV18 and TRBJ2-1, the full variable domain is NAGVMQNPRHLVRRRGQEARLRCSPMKGHSHVYWYRQLPEEGLKFMVYLQKENIIDESGMPKERFSAEFPKEGPSILRIQQVVRGDSAAYFCASSPSIPTAYNEQFFGPGTRLTVL.

This clone has a count of ten or more. The CDR3, as DNA: TGTGCCAGCAGCCCCTATCAAGGCGGCTACACCTTC. Protein product: CASSPYQGGYTF. The J gene is TRBJ1-2, the V gene TRBV7-9; D unclear. Trimming left V 5 bases short and J 8 bases short, with 12 bases between. The CDR3 runs to 12 residues. CDR1 and CDR2 (germline): SEHNR, FQNEAQ (reference sequence).

This chain uses TRBV7-2 with TRBJ2-7, with 8 bases fitting TRBD2. J was trimmed by 5 bases and V by 4 bases; bases with no gene match: 10. The CDR3 length is 15 residues. Germline CDR1 SGHTA, CDR2 FQGNSA. The CDR3, as DNA: TGTGCCAGCAGCTCGCAGGGACTAGTGGGGAACGAGCAGTACTTC. Residues: CASSSQGLVGNEQYF.

The CDR3 region has the DNA TGTGCCAGCAGCTTAGTGCAGGGAGGGGACACCGGGGAGCTGTTTTTT. Translated, it gives CASSLVQGGDTGELFF. The chain couples TRBV7-6 to TRBJ2-2, with TRBD2 matching over 7 bases. The junction had 5 bases not matched to a gene; V was cut back by 1 base and J by 3 bases. The CDR3 has 16 amino acids. CDR1 is SGHVS and CDR2 is FNYEAQ in the germline V gene.

This clone was detected only a few times. V is TRBV15 and J is TRBJ1-2; perhaps TRBD1 as D (5 bases). Looked up from germline, CDR1 is LNHNV and CDR2 is YYDKDF (reference sequence). This CDR3 has 14 amino acids. Trimming took 5 bases from V and 7 from J, leaving 17 bases between them. CDR3: CATSDRRGGPGYTF. Here the CDR3 DNA reads TGTGCCACCAGCGACCGCCGGGGCGGCCCTGGCTACACCTTC.

The chain combines TRBV15 with TRBJ2-1; tentatively, D is TRBD2 (6 bases). V was clipped by 3 bases and J by 7 bases, with 22 bases between them. The CDR3 totals 17 residues. Germline lookup yields CDR1 LNHNV and CDR2 YYDKDF (reference sequence). CDR3 protein: CATSSPKTRSAGNEQFF. The CDR3 nucleotides read TGTGCCACCAGCAGCCCCAAAACTAGATCGGCGGGGAATGAGCAGTTCTTC. Drawing the rest from reference TRBV15 and TRBJ2-1, the complete variable domain is DAMVIQNPRYQVTQFGKPVTLSCSQTLNHNVMYWYQQKSSQAPKLLFHYYDKDFNNEADTPDNFQSRRPNTSFCFLDIRSPGLGDTAMYLCATSSPKTRSAGNEQFFGPGTRLTVL.

This clone was counted a few times. The chain has TRBV7-6 and TRBJ2-1, with D tentatively TRBD2 (5 bases). Deletions cut 5 bases from V and 12 bases from J, with 14 bases between. The CDR3 length is 12 residues. Germline values: CDR1 SGHVS, CDR2 FNYEAQ. The CDR3 nucleotides are TGTGCCAGCAGCGCCATCCGGGGTACGCAGTTCTTC. This sequence encodes CASSAIRGTQFF.

This clone was seen a few times. The chain has TRBV15 and TRBJ1-6; D unclear. The CDR3 covers 15 residues. The V end was cut by 0 bases, the J end by 9 bases, with 12 bases between. Looked up from germline, CDR1 is LNHNV and CDR2 is YYDKDF (reference sequence). As DNA, the CDR3 is TGTGCCACCAGCAGAGACGGGTCGCCTCTTTCACCCCTCCACTTT. Its protein is CATSRDGSPLSPLHF.

This clone was found a few times. V is TRBV7-2 and J is TRBJ2-1; perhaps TRBD2 as D (5 bases). Germline CDR1 and CDR2: SGHTA and FQGNSA. The CDR3 loop spans 15 amino acids. V was shortened by 5 bases and J by 9 bases, with 20 bases between the two germline ends. The CDR3 reads CASSLRGTGEGEQFF. DNA of the CDR3: TGTGCCAGCAGCCTCCGAGGCACGGGTGAGGGTGAGCAGTTCTTC.

This clone was counted a few times. V and J are TRBV18 and TRBJ1-2, with D tentatively TRBD1 (6 bases). Trimming shortened V by 2 bases and J by 2 bases, and 9 bases separated the two germline ends. From germline, CDR1 is KGHSH and CDR2 LQKENI. The CDR3 is 14 residues long. The CDR3 nucleotides are TGTGCCAGCTCACCAGAAGGGGGAAACTATGGCTACACCTTC. Its protein is CASSPEGGNYGYTF.

This clone was counted between two and nine times. The chain couples TRBV7-9 to TRBJ2-3; TRBD2 is a possible D gene (7 bases). This CDR3 is 16 amino acids long. Germline V gives CDR1 SEHNR, CDR2 FQNEAQ (reference sequence). V was cut by 2 bases and J by 6 bases, with 18 bases left in between. The CDR3 protein is CASSLFGGLRLDTQYF. The CDR3 region has the DNA TGTGCCAGCAGCTTATTCGGGGGGCTGAGATTGGATACGCAGTATTTT.

This clone appeared a few times. The J gene is TRBJ1-1, the V gene TRBV7-9, with D possibly TRBD1 on 6 matching bases. This CDR3 comprises 14 residues. The V gene lost 3 bases and the J gene lost 3 bases, with 11 bases spanning the gap. The germline CDR1 and CDR2 sequences are SEHNR and FQNEAQ (reference sequence). CDR3 in amino acids: CASSFAGQYTEAFF. As DNA, the CDR3 is TGTGCCAGCAGCTTTGCCGGACAGTACACTGAAGCTTTCTTT.

This clone was recorded a few times. The chain links TRBV19 to TRBJ2-6, with a weak D call TRBD1 (5 bases). V was cut by 4 bases and J by 0 bases, with 13 bases left in between. Germline CDR1 LNHDA, CDR2 SQIVND (reference sequence). The CDR3 contains 17 residues. DNA for the CDR3: TGTGCCAGTAGTACGGACACGGCCCACTCTGGGGCCAACGTCCTGACTTTC. This sequence encodes CASSTDTAHSGANVLTF.

This clone was detected only a few times. The rearrangement joins TRBV11-1 to TRBJ1-1; 8 positions agree with TRBD1. The CDR3 is 14 amino acids. Germline-derived CDR1 and CDR2 are SGHAT and FQDESV (reference sequence). V lost 2 bases, J lost 1 base, and 0 bases stayed unmatched. The CDR3 DNA reads TGTGCCAGCAGCTTACAGGGGGCGAACACTGAAGCTTTCTTT. This gives the protein CASSLQGANTEAFF.

In the case of this clone: The same CDR3 also results from other DNA sequences found in this sample. The chain joins TRBV7-3 to TRBJ1-1; D possibly corresponds to TRBD1 (5 bases). Germline CDR1 and CDR2: SGHTA and FQGTGA. The CDR3 totals 13 residues. V was clipped by 4 bases and J by 2 bases, with 8 bases between them. The CDR3 loop is CASSSDRNTEAFF. The CDR3 coding sequence is TGTGCCAGCAGCTCAGACAGAAACACTGAAGCTTTCTTT.

The chain is built from TRBV27 and TRBJ1-1; D not certain. Trimming pared 5 bases from V and 3 bases from J, leaving 10 bases between. The CDR3 is 13 amino acids. Germline-derived CDR1 and CDR2 are MNHEY and SMNVEV (reference sequence). CDR3 sequence: CASSPGPYTEAFF. CDR3 in DNA: TGTGCCAGCAGTCCCGGGCCGTACACTGAAGCTTTCTTT.

The chain combines TRBV2 with TRBJ2-7; 8 bases agree with TRBD1. The V gene end was trimmed by 6 bases and the J gene end by 2 bases; junction bases not matched to a gene: 6. Per germline, CDR1 SNHLY and CDR2 FYNNEI. CDR3 length equals 14 residues. The CDR3 nucleotides are TGTGCCAGCAGACACCGGGACAGGACCTACGAGCAGTACTTC. Protein sequence: CASRHRDRTYEQYF.

The chain recombines TRBV7-8 with TRBJ2-2; 8 bases align to TRBD2. CDR1 is SGHVS and CDR2 is FQNEAQ in the germline V gene. The ends lost 0 bases at V and 8 bases at J; junction bases unmatched: 2. The CDR3 has 14 amino acids. CDR3 residues: CASSLAAGGGELFF. The CDR3 DNA sequence: TGTGCCAGCAGCTTAGCCGCGGGAGGTGGGGAGCTGTTTTTT. The variable domain in full, with the rest retrieved from reference TRBV7-8 and TRBJ2-2, is GAGVSQSPRYKVAKRGQDVALRCDPISGHVSLFWYQQALGQGPEFLTYFQNEAQLDKSGLPSDRFFAERPEGSVSTLKIQRTQQEDSAVYLCASSLAAGGGELFFGEGSRLTVL.

This clone was seen repeatedly, ten times or more. The chain recombines TRBV10-3 with TRBJ2-5; 9 bases align to TRBD2. The J segment lost 1 base and the V segment lost 10 bases, leaving 7 bases of the junction unmatched. From germline, CDR1 is ENHRY and CDR2 SYGVKD. The CDR3 consists of 14 residues. The CDR3 loop is CATSAGGIQETQYF. The DNA of the CDR3 is TGTGCCACCTCCGCGGGGGGGATCCAAGAGACCCAGTACTTC.

V is TRBV27 and J is TRBJ1-1; D ambiguous. Germline V gene lookup returns CDR1 MNHEY and CDR2 SMNVEV (reference sequence). The germline V and J ends were trimmed by 5 bases and 2 bases, with 12 bases remaining between them. The CDR3 has 14 residues. The CDR3 coding sequence is TGTGCCAGCAGTGCCGACTGGACCAACACTGAAGCTTTCTTT. Its translation is CASSADWTNTEAFF.

This clone was counted only a few times. The genes are TRBV27 and TRBJ2-5; TRBD2 agrees at 10 bases. The CDR3 totals 16 residues. Germline values: CDR1 MNHEY, CDR2 SMNVEV (reference sequence). V was clipped by 6 bases and J by 7 bases; unmatched bases: 14. The CDR3 reads CASRIERGGGLRTQYF. In DNA form, the CDR3 reads TGTGCCAGCAGGATCGAGCGGGGGGGCGGTTTACGGACCCAGTACTTC.

The rearrangement uses TRBV6-5 and TRBJ1-5, with D perhaps matching TRBD1 (6 bases). Trimming left V 6 bases short and J 6 bases short, with 9 bases between. Germline V gene sequence: CDR1 MNHEY, CDR2 SVGAGI. The CDR3 covers 12 residues. The CDR3 region is CASRKQGQPQHF. DNA of the CDR3: TGTGCCAGCAGAAAACAGGGTCAGCCCCAGCATTTT.